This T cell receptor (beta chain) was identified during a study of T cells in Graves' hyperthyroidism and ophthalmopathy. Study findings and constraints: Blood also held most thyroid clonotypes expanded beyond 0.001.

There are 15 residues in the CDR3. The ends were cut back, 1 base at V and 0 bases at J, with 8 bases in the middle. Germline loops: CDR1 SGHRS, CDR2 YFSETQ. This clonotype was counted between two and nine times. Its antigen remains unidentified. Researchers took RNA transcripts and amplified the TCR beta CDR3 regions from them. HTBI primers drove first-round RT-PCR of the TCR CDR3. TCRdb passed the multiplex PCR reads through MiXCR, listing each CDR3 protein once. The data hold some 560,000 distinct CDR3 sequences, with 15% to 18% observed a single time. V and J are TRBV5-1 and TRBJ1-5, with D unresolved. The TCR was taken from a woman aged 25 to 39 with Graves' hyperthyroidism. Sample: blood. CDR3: CASSLYSDSNQPQHF. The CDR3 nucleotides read TGCGCCAGCAGCTTGTATTCAGATAGCAATCAGCCCCAGCATTTT.